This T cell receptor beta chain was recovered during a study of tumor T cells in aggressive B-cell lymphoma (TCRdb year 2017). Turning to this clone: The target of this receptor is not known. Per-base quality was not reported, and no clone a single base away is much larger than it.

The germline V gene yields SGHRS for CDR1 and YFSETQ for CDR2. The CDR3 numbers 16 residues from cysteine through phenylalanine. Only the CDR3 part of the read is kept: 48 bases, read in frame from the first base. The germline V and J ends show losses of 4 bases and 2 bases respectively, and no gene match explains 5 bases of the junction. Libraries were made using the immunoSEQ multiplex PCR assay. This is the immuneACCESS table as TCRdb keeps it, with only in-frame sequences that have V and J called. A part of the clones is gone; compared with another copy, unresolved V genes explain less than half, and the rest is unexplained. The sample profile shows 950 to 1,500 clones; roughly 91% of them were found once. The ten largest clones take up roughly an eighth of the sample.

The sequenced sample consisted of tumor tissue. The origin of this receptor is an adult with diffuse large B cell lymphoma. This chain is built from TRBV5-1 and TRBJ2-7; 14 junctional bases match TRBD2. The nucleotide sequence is TGCGCCAGCAGCCCGGGACTAGCGGGGGTTACCTACGAGCAGTACTTC. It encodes CASSPGLAGVTYEQYF.